This T cell receptor (beta chain) was documented in a study of T cell responses to AZD1222 COVID-19 vaccine. Trimming removed 7 bases from V and 9 bases from J, with 17 bases in between. CDR3 length: 14 residues. Germline values: CDR1 SGHNT, CDR2 YYREEE (reference sequence). The method was immunoSEQ multiplex PCR; TCRdb's version includes in-frame clones alone and lacks a portion of them. The sample has under 140,000 clones; approximately 90% are singletons. Broader study findings: Receipt of two AZD1222 doses was followed by a rise in Spike-specific TCR breadth and depth. Reports indicate that nearly half of spike-specific TCRs are directed at unmutated variant regions.

About this clone itself: Its target is unknown.

The V call is TRBV5-4, the J call TRBJ1-6; D remains unclear. The sequence derives from an adult in good health. Sequencing was performed on peripheral blood, taken on day 0 of AZD1222 vaccination. The CDR3 DNA is TGTGCCAGCTCGACCCAGGTTGAACTTTCACCCCTCCACTTT. It codes for CASSTQVELSPLHF. The variable domain in full, with the rest retrieved from reference TRBV5-4 and TRBJ1-6, is ETGVTQSPTHLIKTRGQQVTLRCSSQSGHNTVSWYQQALGQGPQFIFQYYREEENGRGNFPPRFSGLQFPNYSSELNVNALELDDSALYLCASSTQVELSPLHFGNGTRLTVT.